A selection of T cell receptor beta chains follows, all from one sample in a study of glioma-infiltrating T cells. TCRdb re-derived calls from the multiplex PCR reads in MiXCR, one entry per CDR3 protein. The sample includes about 140,000 distinct CDR3 sequences, about two fifths seen only once; the top ten take around 18%. Source material: glioma tissue, nonneoplastic brain tissue, or PBMCs (not recorded which). The receptors come from a human donor with low-grade glioma or glioblastoma, undergoing nonglioma brain surgery, or in good health (not recorded which). Both conserved end residues are part of each CDR3. The order of the fields is J gene, clone size, V gene, D gene, CDR3 DNA, CDR3 protein. A D gene is named only where the DNA matches it firmly. Expanded clones are given a class, and other clones once, few, many or no size at all.

>TRBJ2-5|NA|TRBV7-2|NA
TGTGCCAGCAGCCGTGGAGCTGCTCAAGAGACCCAGTACTTC
CASSRGAAQETQYF
>TRBJ2-1|few|TRBV20-1|TRBD2
TGCAGTGCTAGCGGGAGGGCCAACAATGAGCAGTTCTTC
CSASGRANNEQFF
>TRBJ1-4|NA|TRBV12-3/TRBV12-4|TRBD1
TGTGCCAGCAAACCGGGGGACAGAGCTAATGAAAACCTGTTTTTT
CASKPGDRANENLFF
>TRBJ2-1|NA|TRBV6-1|NA
TGTGCCAGCAGTTATAAGGGGCCCTTATACAATGAGCAGTTCTTC
CASSYKGPLYNEQFF
>TRBJ2-5|NA|TRBV2|NA
TGTGCCAGTGCGTGGGGGGGGGGCGAGACCCAGTACTTC
CASAWGGGETQYF
>TRBJ1-1|NA|TRBV6-5|NA
TGTGCCAGCGGGGGGATGGGTGAAGCTTTCTTT
CASGGMGEAFF
>TRBJ2-7|NA|TRBV20-1|TRBD1
TGCAGTGCCACAGGGGAAGAGCAGTACTTC
CSATGEEQYF
>TRBJ1-6|NA|TRBV6-1|TRBD1
TGTGCCACCAAACGGGACAGTGCCAATTCACCCCTCCACTTT
CATKRDSANSPLHF
>TRBJ1-2|few|TRBV6-2/TRBV6-3|TRBD1
TGTGCCAGCAGAATTTCCGGGACAGGGGACTATGGCTACACCTTC
CASRISGTGDYGYTF
>TRBJ1-1|NA|TRBV5-4|NA
TGTGCCAGCAGCCCAACCGCAGGGGTGGGCACTGAAGCTTTCTTT
CASSPTAGVGTEAFF
>TRBJ1-5|NA|TRBV20-1|NA
TGCAGTGCTCCCCCGGGAGGCAATCAGCCCCAGCATTTT
CSAPPGGNQPQHF
>TRBJ2-2|NA|TRBV11-2|NA
TGTGCCAGCATCCATCCGGGACGGTCAACTAGGGAGCTGTTTTTT
CASIHPGRSTRELFF
>TRBJ2-1|few|TRBV25-1|NA
TGTGCCAGCAGGGGGGATTTAGATGAGCAGTTCTTC
CASRGDLDEQFF
>TRBJ2-1|few|TRBV6-1|TRBD2
TGTGCCAGCAGCCCCACTAGCGGGAGGTTCTACAATGAGCAGTTCTTC
CASSPTSGRFYNEQFF
>TRBJ1-1|NA|TRBV29-1|NA
TGCAGCGTTGGGAAGGTACGGGTTGACACTGAAGCTTTCTTT
CSVGKVRVDTEAFF
>TRBJ1-1|many|TRBV6-2/TRBV6-3|NA
TGTGCCAGCAGTTACTCGGACAGATTCACTGAAGCTTTCTTT
CASSYSDRFTEAFF
>TRBJ2-3|NA|TRBV12-3/TRBV12-4|NA
TGTGCCAGTACAAGAAAGAGGACAGATACGCAGTATTTT
CASTRKRTDTQYF
>TRBJ2-5|NA|TRBV6-1|NA
TGTGCCAGCAGCGAGGATGACAGGAGGGAGACCCAGTACTTC
CASSEDDRRETQYF
>TRBJ2-7|few|TRBV20-1|TRBD2
TGCAGTGCTGGGGGTGTGAGCGGGGGGGACTACGAGCAGTACTTC
CSAGGVSGGDYEQYF
>TRBJ2-1|many|TRBV6-1|TRBD2
TGTGCCAGCAGGCATCCTACTAGCGGGAGACGGAATGAGCAGTTCTTC
CASRHPTSGRRNEQFF
>TRBJ1-1|NA|TRBV12-3/TRBV12-4|NA
TGTGCCAGCGGTCGTTCGGGGGCTGACACTGAAGCTTTCTTT
CASGRSGADTEAFF
>TRBJ1-1|few|TRBV20-1|TRBD1
TGCAGTGCTAGAGTCCCACAGGGGGGGACTGAAGCTTTCTTT
CSARVPQGGTEAFF
>TRBJ2-1|NA|TRBV10-1|TRBD1
TGCGCCAGCAGTGACCCCACAGGGGTAGAGCAGTTCTTC
CASSDPTGVEQFF
>TRBJ2-3|NA|TRBV4-1|TRBD1
TGCGCCAGCAGCCTGACAGGGTTCGCAGATACGCAGTATTTT
CASSLTGFADTQYF
>TRBJ2-7|NA|TRBV7-2|TRBD1
TGTGCCAGCAGCTCTCAGGGGGCCCACGAGCAGTACTTC
CASSSQGAHEQYF
>TRBJ2-1|NA|TRBV4-2|TRBD2
TGTGCCAGCAGCTTGGTGGAGCTAGCGGGAGAGAGGCTGGAGTTCTTC
CASSLVELAGERLEFF
>TRBJ1-1|many|TRBV6-1|NA
TGTGCCAGCTCCATGAACACTGAAGCTTTCTTT
CASSMNTEAFF
>TRBJ2-1|many|TRBV4-3|NA
TGCGCCAGCAGCCAAGCGACGGGAAGATACAATGAGCAGTTCTTC
CASSQATGRYNEQFF
>TRBJ2-1|NA|TRBV6-2/TRBV6-3|NA
TGTGCCAGTGGGGAGGCCTCCTACAATGAGCAGTTCTTC
CASGEASYNEQFF
>TRBJ2-7|few|TRBV6-5|NA
TGTGCCAGCAGTTACGGAACAGGGACCTACGAGCAGTACTTC
CASSYGTGTYEQYF
>TRBJ2-7|few|TRBV7-9|NA
TGTGCCAGCAGCGCTAACGGGATCGCCCTCTACGAGCAGTACTTC
CASSANGIALYEQYF
>TRBJ2-7|NA|TRBV4-1|NA
TGCGCCAGCAGCCAAGATGAGTACGAGCAGTACTTC
CASSQDEYEQYF
>TRBJ1-1|many|TRBV6-2/TRBV6-3|NA
TGTGCCAGCAGTTACCAGATCATGAACACTGAAGCTTTCTTT
CASSYQIMNTEAFF
>TRBJ1-2|many|TRBV25-1|TRBD1
TGTGCCAGCAGAGGACAGGGCCGGTATGGCTACACCTTC
CASRGQGRYGYTF
>TRBJ2-3|NA|TRBV7-2|NA
TGTGCCAGCAGCTTAAAGGTGGATACGCAGTATTTT
CASSLKVDTQYF
>TRBJ2-3|few|TRBV6-1|NA
TGTGCCAGCAGCCTCAGGTTTTCTAGCACAGATACGCAGTATTTT
CASSLRFSSTDTQYF
>TRBJ2-7|NA|TRBV6-2/TRBV6-3|NA
TGTGCCAGCAGTTACGAGGCAGCCTACGAGCAGTACTTC
CASSYEAAYEQYF
>TRBJ2-3|medium-sized|TRBV28|NA
TGTGCCAGCAGTCGCCTCAAGGGTACGCAGTATTTT
CASSRLKGTQYF
>TRBJ2-1|few|TRBV18|NA
TGTGCCAGCTCACCACCCGGAGGGACTGAGCAGTTCTTC
CASSPPGGTEQFF
>TRBJ1-3|few|TRBV28|NA
TGTGCCAGCAGTTTATCGTCGCACTCTGGAAACACCATATATTTT
CASSLSSHSGNTIYF
>TRBJ1-6|many|TRBV6-6|NA
TGTGCCAGCAGTTACTCCTCGGGGAATTCACCCCTCCACTTT
CASSYSSGNSPLHF
>TRBJ2-7|many|TRBV27|TRBD2
TGTGCCAGCAGTTTCTTACTAGCGGGGAGTGAGCAGTACTTC
CASSFLLAGSEQYF
>TRBJ2-7|NA|TRBV10-2|TRBD1
TGCGCCAGCAGTACAGACAGGGCGAGCTCCTACGAGCAGTACTTC
CASSTDRASSYEQYF
>TRBJ2-7|NA|TRBV2|NA
TGTGCCAGCAGTGAAGTCGGGGACCGGTACGAGCAGTACTTC
CASSEVGDRYEQYF
>TRBJ2-5|NA|TRBV6-1|NA
TGTGCCAGCGGCAAAACTAGGGAGACCCAGTACTTC
CASGKTRETQYF
>TRBJ2-7|few|TRBV20-1|NA
TGCAGTGCTAAGACTCTCTACGAGCAGTACTTC
CSAKTLYEQYF
>TRBJ2-5|NA|TRBV28|TRBD2
TGTGCCAGCAGTCCTCTAGCGGTAGGGTACCAAGAGACCCAGTACTTC
CASSPLAVGYQETQYF
>TRBJ1-3|NA|TRBV12-3/TRBV12-4|NA
TGTGCCAGCAATCAAGGGGGGATCTCTGGAAACACCATATATTTT
CASNQGGISGNTIYF
>TRBJ2-1|many|TRBV6-2/TRBV6-3|NA
TGTGCCAGCAGTTACAGGGAGGATGAGCAGTTCTTC
CASSYREDEQFF
>TRBJ2-1|NA|TRBV5-1|NA
TGCGCCAGCAGCTCCGGACTCGGCAATGAGCAGTTCTTC
CASSSGLGNEQFF
>TRBJ2-3|NA|TRBV6-1|TRBD2
TGTGCCATCAGTGAGCTGGCGGGAGCAGATACGCAGTATTTT
CAISELAGADTQYF
>TRBJ2-5|NA|TRBV2|TRBD2
TGTGCCAGCAGACCTCAGCGGGGGGGAGAGACCCAGTACTTC
CASRPQRGGETQYF
>TRBJ2-1|NA|TRBV20-1|NA
TGCAGTGCCCTGCCAGAGGGGTATTTTAAGCAGTTCTTC
CSALPEGYFKQFF
>TRBJ2-7|NA|TRBV11-1|NA
TGTGCCAGCAGGGTCGACCTAACCTACGAGCAGTACTTC
CASRVDLTYEQYF
>TRBJ1-1|many|TRBV6-1|NA
TGTGCCAGCACTTCGAACACTGAAGCTTTCTTT
CASTSNTEAFF
>TRBJ1-6|NA|TRBV20-1|NA
TGCAGTGCTAGAGATCAGACGGGCGGTGGTAATTCACCCCTCCACTTT
CSARDQTGGGNSPLHF
>TRBJ2-7|NA|TRBV19|NA
TGTGCCAGTAGTATAGGGACGGCAACCTACGAGCAGTACTTC
CASSIGTATYEQYF
>TRBJ2-7|NA|TRBV20-1|NA
TGCAGTGCTAGAGAGTTATCGGGACGGTACTACGAGCAGTACTTC
CSARELSGRYYEQYF
>TRBJ1-1|few|TRBV18|NA
TGTGCCAGCTCACCTACCGTTACAGGGAGCACTGAAGCTTTCTTT
CASSPTVTGSTEAFF